The rows below give T cell receptor beta chains drawn from one sample of a study of blood T cells in healthy people across ages. TCRdb reanalysed the 5' RACE reads using MiXCR and keeps one entry per CDR3 protein. The data contain hundreds of thousands of distinct CDR3 sequences, about 28% of them singletons. Sequenced sample: blood. Receptor source: a woman aged 80 or over in good health. The CDR3 runs from the conserved cysteine through the conserved F or W.

V	J	CDR3
TRBV9	TRBJ2-1	CASSVELRAGGDNEQFF
TRBV6-1	TRBJ1-6	CASSPTACSSYNSPLHF
TRBV5-1	TRBJ2-5	CASSLFYRGTETQYF
TRBV7-9	TRBJ1-5	CASSSRGSNQPQHF
TRBV29-1	TRBJ1-2	CSVRQGENGYTF
TRBV30	TRBJ2-1	CASTGSSYNEQFF
TRBV7-8	TRBJ2-7	CTSSPSDRGDIPYEQYF
TRBV2	TRBJ2-3	CASSEIVLGQASTDTQYF
TRBV2	TRBJ2-1	CASMGLAVAGARNEQFF
TRBV6-2/TRBV6-3	TRBJ1-1	CASSWNKAGGAFF
TRBV9	TRBJ2-5	CASSVTGTPGETQYF
TRBV24-1	TRBJ2-1	CATSDHRDLYNEQFF
TRBV6-1	TRBJ1-1	CASSEDGGFNTEAFF
TRBV29-1	TRBJ2-7	CSVGQGSGNYEQYF
TRBV4-2	TRBJ1-5	CASSQRTGSGQPQHF
TRBV6-6	TRBJ1-2	CASSGQLANYGYTF
TRBV4-1	TRBJ2-1	CASSQDQPGQQFF
TRBV30	TRBJ2-7	CAWSVRGPYEQYF
TRBV30	TRBJ2-7	CAWNGVKAEQYF
TRBV3-1	TRBJ2-4	CASSQAGLVVAKNIQYF
TRBV11-2	TRBJ2-5	CASSLGAGGTRLETQYF
TRBV19	TRBJ1-5	CASSIQGDPNQPQHF
TRBV11-2	TRBJ1-1	CASSLSGQEAFF
TRBV6-6	TRBJ2-2	CASRGGVGAGELFF
TRBV2	TRBJ2-3	CASRPGTQYDTQYF
TRBV14	TRBJ2-3	CASSQEAASTDTQYF
TRBV7-3	TRBJ1-1	CASSLNGGNTEAFF
TRBV20-1	-	CSASSPGYTLETQYF
TRBV9	TRBJ2-1	CASSASTYNEQFF
TRBV7-9	TRBJ2-5	CASSFSPWTGDSGETQYF
TRBV6-5	TRBJ2-7	CATRDTTYEQYF
TRBV20-1	TRBJ2-1	CSARDRRHLYNEQFF
TRBV10-3	TRBJ2-3	CAITGSSTDTQYF
TRBV12-3/TRBV12-4	TRBJ2-7	CASRFGGTGASEQYF
TRBV9	TRBJ2-1	CASSVEPSGAYNEQFF
TRBV11-2	TRBJ2-5	CASSPLAGETQYF
TRBV19	TRBJ1-4	CASSMIGGTNEKLFF
TRBV30	TRBJ2-5	CARSVRGGSGAQYF
TRBV6-5	TRBJ1-4	CATMDGSTNEKLFF
TRBV11-3	TRBJ2-5	CASSFGLAGGGFSHEQYF
TRBV6-1	TRBJ1-6	CASSAGTGGANNSPLHF
TRBV7-9	TRBJ1-2	CASSLGGHDGYTF
TRBV20-1	TRBJ2-3	CSAPSPGDTQYF
TRBV6-5	TRBJ1-1	CASNQLIGHTEAFF
TRBV24-1	TRBJ2-7	CATSERTSGVEQYF
TRBV7-2	TRBJ1-2	CASSLGGQGDYGYTF
TRBV5-4	TRBJ1-2	CASSSGLTANYGYTF
TRBV20-1	TRBJ2-7	CSAHRGRSYEQYF
TRBV5-1	TRBJ2-5	CASNINGGAETQYF
TRBV12-3/TRBV12-4	TRBJ1-2	CASSRTGGVQYGYTF
TRBV20-1	TRBJ1-6	CSASGGTENSPLHF